This T cell receptor beta chain was recovered during a study of blood T cell repertoires in COVID-19. Background on the study: The origin of the acute and convalescent COVID-19 samples was the United States, Italy and Spain.

Authors' data handling: Amplification of reference gene primers was used by the study to estimate nucleated cell counts. Assay: immunoSEQ multiplex PCR; the TCRdb copy retains only in-frame clones and omits some. V, J and clone size are those of that table, while D and trimming were read from the DNA. This table has fewer than 250,000 clones, around four fifths appearing once. This clone came up once. Source material: peripheral blood. This receptor was obtained from a man aged 50 to 59 with active or convalescent COVID-19.

CDR3 in amino acids: CASSIGQSRTDTQYF. The CDR3 nucleotides are TGTGCCAGTAGTATAGGACAGTCTCGCACAGATACGCAGTATTTT. This chain joins TRBV19 and TRBJ2-3, with D perhaps TRBD1 (5 bases). Trimming took 1 base from V and 1 from J, leaving 9 bases between them. Looked up from germline, CDR1 is LNHDA and CDR2 is SQIVND (reference sequence). The CDR3 loop spans 15 amino acids. The full variable domain, its missing parts supplied by reference TRBV19 and TRBJ2-3, is DGGITQSPKYLFRKEGQNVTLSCEQNLNHDAMYWYRQDPGQGLRLIYYSQIVNDFQKGDIAEGYSVSREKKESFPLTVTSAQKNPTAFYLCASSIGQSRTDTQYFGPGTRLTVL.